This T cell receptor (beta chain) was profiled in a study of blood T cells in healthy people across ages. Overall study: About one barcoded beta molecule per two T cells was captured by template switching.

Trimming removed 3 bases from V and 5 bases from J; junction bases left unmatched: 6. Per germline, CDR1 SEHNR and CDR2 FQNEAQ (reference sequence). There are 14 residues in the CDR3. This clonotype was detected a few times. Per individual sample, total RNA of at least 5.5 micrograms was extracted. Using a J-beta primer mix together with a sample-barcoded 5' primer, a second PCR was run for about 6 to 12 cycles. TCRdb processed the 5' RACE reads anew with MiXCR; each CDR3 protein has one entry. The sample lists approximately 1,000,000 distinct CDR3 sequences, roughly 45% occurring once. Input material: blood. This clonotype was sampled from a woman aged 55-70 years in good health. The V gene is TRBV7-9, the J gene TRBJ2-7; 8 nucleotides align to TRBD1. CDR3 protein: CASSFLTGDHEQYF. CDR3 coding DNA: TGTGCCAGCAGCTTTCTGACAGGGGACCACGAGCAGTACTTC.